Shown below are 9 T cell receptor beta chains from a single sample sequenced in a study of cytomegalovirus exposure and HLA in healthy donors. 60 Vbeta and 13 Jbeta primers were used in PCR. Some clones are missing from TCRdb's copy, which holds only in-frame ones; the method was immunoSEQ multiplex PCR. The table includes about 190,000 clones, under 80% detected once. The sequenced sample was PBMCs. These receptors all stem from a man aged 25-45 years in good health and CMV-seropositive.

V and J are TRBV7-6 and TRBJ2-1, with 7 bases aligning to TRBD2. V was clipped by 1 base and J by 2 bases; unmatched bases: 2. Germline V gene sequence: CDR1 SGHVS, CDR2 FNYEAQ. The CDR3 has 15 amino acids. The CDR3 loop reads CASSLVGGAYNEQFF. DNA for the CDR3: TGTGCCAGCAGCTTAGTTGGGGGGGCCTACAATGAGCAGTTCTTC.

The genes are TRBV10-3 and TRBJ2-3; maybe TRBD2 (5 bases). This CDR3 has 15 residues. The germline V and J ends were trimmed by 0 bases and 4 bases, with 11 bases remaining between them. From germline, CDR1 is ENHRY and CDR2 SYGVKD. The CDR3 region is CAISESSGSADTQYF. As DNA, the CDR3 is TGTGCCATCAGTGAGTCGAGTGGGAGCGCAGATACGCAGTATTTT.

This clone was seen a single time. CDR3 bases: TGTGCCAGCTCACCAAGGACAGGGGACCATTCACCCCTCCACTTT. Translating gives CASSPRTGDHSPLHF. V and J are TRBV18 and TRBJ1-6, with 9 positions matching TRBD1. This CDR3 is 15 amino acids long. Germline CDR1 reads KGHSH; CDR2 reads LQKENI. V shed 2 bases and J 8 bases; nucleotides not matched to a gene: 4.

This chain links TRBV4-3 with TRBJ2-7; TRBD1 matches 8 bases. J was trimmed by 7 bases and V by 1 base; bases with no gene match: 9. This CDR3 region has 15 residues. Germline CDR1 LGHNA, CDR2 YSLEER. As DNA, the CDR3 is TGCGCCAGCAGCCAAGCTTTCCAGGGGGCGCGTGAGCAGTACTTC. This codes for CASSQAFQGAREQYF.

V is TRBV19 and J is TRBJ1-1; a weak D match, TRBD1 (6 bases). Germline CDR1 LNHDA, CDR2 SQIVND (reference sequence). The length of the CDR3 is 13 residues. The ends were cut back, 8 bases at V and 1 base at J, with 11 bases in the middle. CDR3 sequence reads: CASDDRRNTEAFF. The CDR3 DNA is TGTGCCAGTGATGACAGGCGGAACACTGAAGCTTTCTTT.

The chain employs TRBV7-3 and TRBJ2-2; a possible D gene is TRBD2 (6 bases). The CDR3 extends over 14 amino acids. CDR1 is SGHTA and CDR2 is FQGTGA in the germline V gene. Deletions cut 1 base from V and 5 bases from J, with 8 bases between. This chain's CDR3 is CASSLRRGTGELFF. CDR3 bases: TGTGCCAGCAGCTTAAGGAGGGGAACCGGGGAGCTGTTTTTT. Complete variable domain (other parts from reference TRBV7-3 and TRBJ2-2): GAGVSQTPSNKVTEKGKYVELRCDPISGHTALYWYRQSLGQGPEFLIYFQGTGAADDSGLPNDRFFAVRPEGSVSTLKIQRTERGDSAVYLCASSLRRGTGELFFGEGSRLTVL.

The rearrangement joins TRBV10-2 to TRBJ1-1; tentatively, D is TRBD1 (6 bases). CDR3 length equals 14 residues. Germline V gives CDR1 WSHSY, CDR2 SAAADI. Trimming stripped 0 bases from V and 5 bases from J, with 10 bases between. The CDR3 DNA sequence: TGCGCCAGCAGTGAGTCGCGGACAGCTACTGAAGCTTTCTTT. As protein: CASSESRTATEAFF.

The chain has TRBV5-4 and TRBJ1-2; 7 bases are a match to TRBD1. With V trimmed by 3 bases and J by 4 bases, 12 bases remained unmatched. CDR1 is SGHNT, CDR2 YYREEE, per germline (reference sequence). The CDR3 spans 16 residues. The CDR3 DNA sequence: TGTGCCAGCAGCTCCCGAGGTGTCAGGGGGTCCTATGGCTACACCTTC. This sequence encodes CASSSRGVRGSYGYTF.

The rearrangement joins TRBV5-1 to TRBJ2-7; maybe TRBD1 (6 bases). Germline V gene lookup returns CDR1 SGHRS and CDR2 YFSETQ. The CDR3 has 14 residues. Trimming stripped 2 bases from V and 6 bases from J, with 15 bases between. CDR3 sequence (DNA): TGCGCCAGCAGCTTCAGGGGTCAGAGTGGCGAGCAGTACTTC. Its translation is CASSFRGQSGEQYF.